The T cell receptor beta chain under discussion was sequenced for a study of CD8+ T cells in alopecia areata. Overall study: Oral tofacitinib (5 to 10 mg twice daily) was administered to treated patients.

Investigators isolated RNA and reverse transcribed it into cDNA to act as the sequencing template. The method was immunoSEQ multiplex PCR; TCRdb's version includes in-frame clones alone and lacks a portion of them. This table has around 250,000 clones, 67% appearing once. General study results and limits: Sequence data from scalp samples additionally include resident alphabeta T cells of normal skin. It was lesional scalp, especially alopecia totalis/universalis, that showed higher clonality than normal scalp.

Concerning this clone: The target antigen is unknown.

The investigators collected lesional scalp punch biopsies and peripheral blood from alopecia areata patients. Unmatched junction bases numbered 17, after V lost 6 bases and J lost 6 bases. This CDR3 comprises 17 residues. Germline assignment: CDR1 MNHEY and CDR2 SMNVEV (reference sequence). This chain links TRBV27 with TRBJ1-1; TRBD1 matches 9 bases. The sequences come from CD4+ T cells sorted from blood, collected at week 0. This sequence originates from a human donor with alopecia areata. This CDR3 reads CASSPTPSGTGMPEAFF. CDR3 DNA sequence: TGTGCCAGCAGCCCAACCCCCTCCGGGACAGGGATGCCTGAAGCTTTCTTT.